This TCR beta chain appears in the sequencing data of a study of blood T cell repertoires in COVID-19. Study context: Material from acute and convalescent COVID-19 was sourced from the United States, Italy and Spain.

TCRdb's copy holds only in-frame clones and misses some; the assay was immunoSEQ multiplex PCR. The sample includes around 140,000 clones, over 80% of them seen just once. The CDR3 is 13 residues long. The ends lost 4 bases at V and 6 bases at J; junction bases unmatched: 5. Germline CDR1 reads MNHEY; CDR2 reads SVGAGI. The chain uses TRBV6-5 and TRBJ2-7; 8 bases fit TRBD2. The sequence was obtained from a man aged 25-45 years with COVID-19, enrolled during active disease. Sequenced sample: peripheral blood. The CDR3 coding sequence is TGTGCCAGCAGTTCCGGACTAGCTGGCGAGCAGTACTTC. This translates into CASSSGLAGEQYF.